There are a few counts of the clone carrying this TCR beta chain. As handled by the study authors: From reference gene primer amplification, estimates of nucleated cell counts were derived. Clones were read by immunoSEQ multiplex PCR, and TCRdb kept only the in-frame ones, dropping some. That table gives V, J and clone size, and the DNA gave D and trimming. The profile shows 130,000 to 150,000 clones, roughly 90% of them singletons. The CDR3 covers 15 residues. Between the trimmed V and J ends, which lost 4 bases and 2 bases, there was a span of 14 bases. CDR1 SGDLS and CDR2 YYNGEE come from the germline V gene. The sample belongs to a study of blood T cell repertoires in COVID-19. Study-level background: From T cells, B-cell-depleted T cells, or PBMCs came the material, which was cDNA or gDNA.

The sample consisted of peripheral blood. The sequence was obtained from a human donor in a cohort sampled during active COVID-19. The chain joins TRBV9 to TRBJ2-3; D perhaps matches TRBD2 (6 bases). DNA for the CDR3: TGTGCCAGCAGCCTTCGCGGGGATCACACAGATACGCAGTATTTT. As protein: CASSLRGDHTDTQYF.